This entry features one T cell receptor beta chain sequence. This sample was included in a study of T-cell reconstitution after alpha-beta-depleted transplantation in children. Unique molecular identifiers were incorporated into the prepared TCRbeta library. TCRdb reprocessed the PCR reads with MiXCR, giving one entry per CDR3 protein. The table has 450,000 to 550,000 distinct CDR3 sequences, roughly an eighth seen once; the top ten hold about 14%. The material sequenced was PBMCs, mostly from graft donor cells, taken 180 days after TCRalphabeta/CD19-depleted stem cell transplant. The receptor comes from a female patient aged 2 to 10 who had a stem cell transplant for aplastic anemia, so the T cells may come from the graft donor.

The CDR3 is CSARDVFRGLMNTEAFF. The CDR3 DNA sequence: TGCAGTGCTAGAGATGTATTCAGGGGACTGATGAACACTGAAGCTTTCTTT. The chain recombines TRBV20-1 with TRBJ1-1; possible D gene TRBD1, 6 bases. This CDR3 is built from 17 residues. Germline loops: CDR1 DFQATT, CDR2 SNEGSKA (reference sequence). V was trimmed by 0 bases and J by 0 bases, leaving 17 bases between them.